The 7 T cell receptor beta chains reported below all come from one sample, sequenced in a study of identical twins. TCRdb re-called the 5' RACE reads through MiXCR, storing one row per CDR3 protein. The table lists about 520,000 distinct CDR3 sequences, roughly a fifth of them singletons. These data were also reused for a study on T cells expressing NK-cell markers.

Sequencing was done on a sample of CD4+ T cells sorted from blood. The receptors come from a woman aged 18-35 years in good health.

The chain joins TRBV20-1 to TRBJ2-7, with 7 bases fitting TRBD2. Germline loops: CDR1 DFQATT, CDR2 SNEGSKA (reference sequence). The CDR3 is 12 amino acids. Trimming removed 6 bases from V and 2 bases from J; junction bases left unmatched: 4. Here the CDR3 DNA reads TGCAGTGCCGGTAGCGGGCCCTACGAGCAGTACTTC. It encodes CSAGSGPYEQYF.

This clonotype was seen many times. The chain has TRBV4-3 and TRBJ1-3, with D tentatively TRBD1 (5 bases). Germline V lookup: CDR1 LGHNA, CDR2 YSLEER. V was pared by 0 bases and J by 4 bases, with 13 bases between. This CDR3 has 16 residues. Here the CDR3 reads CASSQDRQGPGNTIYF. As DNA, the CDR3 is TGCGCCAGCAGCCAAGATCGGCAGGGACCCGGAAACACCATATATTTT.

J is TRBJ1-2 and V is TRBV3-1; possible D gene TRBD1, 5 bases. The CDR3 totals 15 residues. Germline V gene lookup returns CDR1 LGHDT and CDR2 YNNKEL (reference sequence). The germline V and J ends were trimmed by 0 bases and 8 bases, with 16 bases remaining between them. This chain's CDR3 is CASSQEAPSGGGYTF. As DNA, the CDR3 is TGTGCCAGCAGCCAAGAAGCCCCCTCCGGGGGAGGCTACACCTTC.

The chain links TRBV6-1 to TRBJ1-5; no reliable D call. CDR3 size: 13 residues. Trimming took off 6 bases at V and 5 bases at J, with 11 bases between the two ends. The germline V gene has CDR1 MNHNS and CDR2 SASEGT. For the CDR3, the DNA is TGTGCCAGCAGCGGGTGGAACGATCAGCCCCAGCATTTT. Its translation is CASSGWNDQPQHF.

A few counts support this clonotype. The chain combines TRBV20-1 with TRBJ2-7; the match to TRBD2 covers 12 bases. Per the germline V gene, CDR1 is DFQATT and CDR2 is SNEGSKA (reference sequence). The length of the CDR3 is 13 residues. V gave up 6 bases and J gave up 5 bases; unmatched junction bases: 5. CDR3 in DNA: TGCAGTGCACGACTAGCGGGAGTCCACGAGCAGTACTTC. Translation: CSARLAGVHEQYF.

The chain has TRBV10-1 and TRBJ1-2, with D maybe TRBD1 (5 bases). This CDR3 spans 14 amino acids. Trimming stripped 4 bases from V and 8 bases from J, with 17 bases between. Germline loops: CDR1 WNHNN, CDR2 SYGVQD (reference sequence). CDR3 loop: CASSAGGQGEGYTF. The DNA of the CDR3 is TGCGCCAGCAGTGCCGGTGGGCAGGGAGAAGGCTACACCTTC.

This clonotype has a single count. The CDR3 region has the DNA TGTGCCACCAGCATAGGACAGGCCTACGAGCAGTACTTC. This gives the protein CATSIGQAYEQYF. The genes are TRBV15 and TRBJ2-7, with 7 bases identical to TRBD1. V was pared by 4 bases and J by 2 bases, with 2 bases of the junction left unmatched. This CDR3 has 13 residues. Germline lookup yields CDR1 LNHNV and CDR2 YYDKDF (reference sequence).